What follows is one TCR beta chain and its context. The antigen remains undetermined. This specimen belongs to a study of cytomegalovirus exposure and HLA in healthy donors. Study at large: Earlier, some 170 million T cells were analyzed, and 90 million to 120 million unique TCR beta sequences were found among them. Study findings and constraints: There were several of the most significant clusters that appeared linked to common viral pathogens in a later analysis. According to the study, 180 or so TCR beta chains were cytomegalovirus-associated.

The CDR3 length is 15 residues. The germline V gene encodes CDR1 SGHDN and CDR2 FVKESK. V gave up 1 base and J gave up 7 bases; unmatched junction bases: 2. Primers included in the PCR were 60 Vbeta and 13 Jbeta primers. Authors' data handling: Later, some 79 million unique TCR beta chains were counted in an analysis, and some 9.9 million of them were shared. Sequencing used immunoSEQ multiplex PCR; TCRdb keeps in-frame clones, though not all of them. V and J calls and clone size are copied from that table; D and trimming were computed from the DNA. The data contain 200,000 or so clones, 82% of them singletons.

The sample comprised PBMCs. The chain joins TRBV14 to TRBJ2-1; 12 nucleotides agree with TRBD2. The receptor was derived from a boy between 2 and 10 years old in good health and CMV-seronegative. CDR3 DNA sequence: TGTGCCAGCAGCCAAGGGACTAGCGGGGCGAATGAGCAGTTCTTC. Amino acid sequence: CASSQGTSGANEQFF.